The entry below gives a single T cell receptor (beta chain) sequence along with its context. The sample is drawn from a study of blood T cell repertoires in COVID-19. Overall study context: COVID-19 samples collected from the United States, Italy and Spain covered acute and convalescent phases. Sample material is recorded as cDNA or gDNA derived from T cells, B-cell-depleted T cells, or PBMCs.

Original methodology: Amplified reference gene primers provided the basis for estimating nucleated cell counts. Profiled with immunoSEQ multiplex PCR; TCRdb holds only in-frame clones, not every one. That table gives V, J and clone size, and the DNA gave D and trimming. The sample lists roughly 260,000 clones, 80% to 95% occurring once. Enrollment of patients from Seattle took place during active infection, with longitudinal follow-up. This CDR3 spans 14 amino acids. Germline-derived CDR1 and CDR2 are MNHNS and SASEGT. Trimming shortened V by 1 base and J by 1 base, and 8 bases separated the two germline ends.

The source is a person between 18 and 35 years old with COVID-19, enrolled during active disease. Sequences were obtained from peripheral blood. The chain carries TRBV6-1 and TRBJ2-7; D unclear. The CDR3 is CASSEDPGSYEQYF. CDR3 bases: TGTGCCAGCAGTGAAGATCCAGGATCCTACGAGCAGTACTTC.